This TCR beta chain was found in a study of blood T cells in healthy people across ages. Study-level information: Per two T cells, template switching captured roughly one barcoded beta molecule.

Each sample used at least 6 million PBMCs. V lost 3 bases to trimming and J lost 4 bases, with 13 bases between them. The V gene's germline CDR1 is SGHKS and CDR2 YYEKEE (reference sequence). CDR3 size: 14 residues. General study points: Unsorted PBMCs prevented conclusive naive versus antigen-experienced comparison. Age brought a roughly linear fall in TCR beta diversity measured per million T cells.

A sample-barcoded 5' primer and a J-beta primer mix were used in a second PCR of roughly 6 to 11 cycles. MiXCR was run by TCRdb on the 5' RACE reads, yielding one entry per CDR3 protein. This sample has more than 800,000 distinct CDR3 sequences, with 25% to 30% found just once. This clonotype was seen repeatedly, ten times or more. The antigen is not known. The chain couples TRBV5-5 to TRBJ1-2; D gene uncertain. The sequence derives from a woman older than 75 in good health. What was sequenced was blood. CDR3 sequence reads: CASSSMGSSYGYTF. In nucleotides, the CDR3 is TGTGCCAGCAGCTCCATGGGGTCCTCCTATGGCTACACCTTC.